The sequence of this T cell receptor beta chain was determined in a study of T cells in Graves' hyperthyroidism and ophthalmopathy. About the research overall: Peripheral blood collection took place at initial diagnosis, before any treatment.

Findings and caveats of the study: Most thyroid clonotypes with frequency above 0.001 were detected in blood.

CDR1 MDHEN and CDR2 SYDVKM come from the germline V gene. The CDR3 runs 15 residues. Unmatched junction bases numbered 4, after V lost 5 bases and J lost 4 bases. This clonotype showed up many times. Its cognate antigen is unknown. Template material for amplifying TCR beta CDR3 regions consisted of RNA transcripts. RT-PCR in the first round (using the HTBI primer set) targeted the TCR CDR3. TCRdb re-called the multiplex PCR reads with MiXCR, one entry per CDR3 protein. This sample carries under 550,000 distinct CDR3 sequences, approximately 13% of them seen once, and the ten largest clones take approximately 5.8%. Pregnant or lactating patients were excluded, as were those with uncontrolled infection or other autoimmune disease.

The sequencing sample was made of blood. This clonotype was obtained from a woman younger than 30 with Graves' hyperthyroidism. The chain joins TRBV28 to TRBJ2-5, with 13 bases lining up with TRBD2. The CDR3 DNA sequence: TGTGCCAGCAGTCGGACTAGCGGGAGCCCAGAGACCCAGTACTTC. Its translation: CASSRTSGSPETQYF.